Detailed here is one TCR beta chain. Its antigen is not yet known. Within one base of it there is no much larger clone, and no base qualities were kept. The reads were generated on an Illumina NovaSeq 6000. TCRalpha and TCRbeta cDNA libraries were built by 5'RACE with constant-segment primers, adding sample barcodes and unique molecular identifiers. Trizol reagent was used to extract RNA from every sample. Library amplification was performed in two PCR steps, and a second sample barcode and Illumina TruSeq adapters were introduced in the second step. Sequencing of libraries was performed on an Illumina NovaSeq with 2 x 150 bp paired-end reads. In the authors' own workflow: With migec v1.2.7, reads were demultiplexed and then collapsed into UMI-guided consensus sequences. Using mixcr v2.1.11, UMI consensuses were aligned to TRA and TRB V and J templates and then assembled into clonotypes. A clonotype was counted as expanded or contracted only if both edgeR and NoisET called the change significant, with noise models trained on biological replicates. For edgeR calls, the thresholds were a false discovery rate-adjusted p below 0.01 and a log2 fold-change of 1. As an exploratory analysis of dynamics, max-normalized trajectories of the 1000 most abundant clonotypes were examined with PCA combined with hierarchical clustering. Separately sequenced CD4+ and CD8+ repertoires were used to assign a CD4 or CD8 phenotype to each responding clone. Using fastp trimming at Q25 and MiXCR clonotype assembly, TCRdb reanalyzed the public sequencing data and kept in-frame beta chains. Each entry merges the rows of one CDR3 protein and shows their most common DNA and genes. These V and J calls rely on TCRdb rather than the paper's analysis. This sample is represented by 340,000 or so distinct CDR3 sequences; 10% to 15% of them were singletons. Of the sample, around a fifth is held by the ten largest clones.

PBMCs were isolated by Ficoll-Paque density gradient centrifugation. The source of the sample is a study of T-cell memory formation after mild COVID-19 (dated by TCRdb to about 2021). Regarding the study in general: Most TCR sequence clusters were specific to one of the two donors. T-cell clones expanding and contracting after mild COVID-19 in two donors were tracked by longitudinal TCRalpha and TCRbeta repertoire sequencing. The cohort was made up of two young adult volunteers, one female and one male, who were previously healthy. The study at large found these results: Contracting CD4+ clones turned up mainly in the CM and EM memory subsets, whereas EMRA was where CD8+ clones were enriched. The study covered only a couple of mild cases, and larger cohorts including severe cases with pre-infection samples were considered necessary. Clones that contracted from day 15 to 85 showed balanced CD4/CD8 phenotypes, whereas a second wave of clones that expanded from day 15 to 37 leaned towards CD4+. The second-wave clones that peaked on day 37 were not confirmed to be SARS-CoV-2 specific. The detection of some responding clones in pre-infection memory suggests that pre-existing cross-reactive memory T cells joined the SARS-CoV-2 response.

The CDR3 runs 15 residues from the cysteine to the phenylalanine. Here the CDR3 DNA is all that survives: 45 bases in frame from base 1. V is cut back by 5 bases and J by 2 bases, with 6 bases in the junction unmatched. Per the germline V gene, MNHEY is the CDR1 and SVGAGI is the CDR2. This TCR came from a man between 18 and 29 years old who had mild COVID-19 (a few samples of this study predate the infection). The sample titles of this study are shuffled in the database, so cell type and time point are left out; the donor was told from shared clones. The rearrangement combines TRBV6-5 with TRBJ2-5, and TRBD1 matches 9 of the central bases. Source material: PBMCs or a T cell subset sorted from them (not recorded which). The nucleotides read TGTGCCAGCAGTAGCCACAGGGGGCTACAAGAGACCCAGTACTTC. This is translated as CASSSHRGLQETQYF.